One and the same sample provided the 11 T cell receptor beta chains below, sequenced in a study of regulatory T cells in long-lasting Graves disease (dated by TCRdb to the early 2020s). Read against the paper, the sample's time point label means: newly diagnosed GD, antithyroid drugs for less than 3 months. For both TCR sequencing and RNA sequencing, RNA was extracted from PBMCs using TRIzol. Libraries were built with multiplex PCR. The sequencing machine was an Illumina HiSeq 4000. TCR beta libraries were built with iRepertoire HTBI primers and Arm-PCR amplification of CDR3 regions. Clones were called with MiXCR by TCRdb after fastp trimmed the public reads at Q25, and only in-frame beta chains were retained. Duplicate CDR3 protein sequences are folded into a single record with the most common DNA and genes. The sample contains about 350,000 distinct CDR3 sequences, roughly 15% of them found a single time. The top ten clonotypes cover 20% to 25% of the sample.

In addition, the sample was reused for a study of T cells in Graves' hyperthyroidism and ophthalmopathy.

Sequences were derived from peripheral blood mononuclear cells (PBMCs), sampled at new diagnosis, from a patient treated with antithyroid drugs. These receptors all stem from a woman aged 18-29 years with Graves disease. Donor details come from another sample of the same person, matched by shared clones.

This clonotype has ten or more counts. A junction boundary mismatches the germline segment, possibly from a read error. The chain recombines TRBV5-1 with TRBJ2-7, with 8 positions matching TRBD1. Per the germline V gene, CDR1 is SGHRS and CDR2 is YFSETQ. There are 12 residues in the CDR3. The CDR3: CASSSGQGKASF. The CDR3 region has the DNA TGCGCCAGCAGCTCTGGACAGGGAAAGGCGTCGTTC.

This clonotype was recorded at least ten times. This chain links TRBV9 with TRBJ2-3; D is perhaps TRBD1 (5 bases). The CDR3 is 14 residues long. The germline V and J ends were trimmed by 3 bases and 7 bases, with 15 bases remaining between them. CDR1 is SGDLS and CDR2 is YYNGEE in the germline V gene. The CDR3 region has the DNA TGTGCCAGCAGCGCGACGCTGCAGGGTAATACGCAGTATTTT. It specifies CASSATLQGNTQYF.

This clonotype was counted a few times. The chain employs TRBV29-1 and TRBJ1-2; D gene ambiguous. The CDR3 extends over 12 amino acids. Trimming shortened V by 3 bases and J by 1 base, and 6 bases separated the two germline ends. Per germline, CDR1 SQVTM and CDR2 ANQGSEA. The CDR3 reads CSVESDNYGYTF. The CDR3 nucleotides are TGCAGCGTTGAGTCTGATAACTATGGCTACACCTTC.

V gene TRBV20-1 combines with J gene TRBJ2-7; 8 nucleotides match TRBD2. V trimming: 8 bases; J trimming: 5 bases; junction bases outside the gene matches: 8. The CDR3 consists of 12 residues. Germline V gene lookup returns CDR1 DFQATT and CDR2 SNEGSKA (reference sequence). DNA for the CDR3: TGCAGTCCTTCGGGGGGGCGGCACGAGCAGTACTTC. As protein: CSPSGGRHEQYF.

This clonotype has more than one count but fewer than ten. The V call is TRBV2, the J call TRBJ1-5; 12 bases agree with TRBD1. The CDR3 loop spans 18 amino acids. Trimming removed 6 bases from V and 6 bases from J; junction bases left unmatched: 15. Germline-derived CDR1 and CDR2 are SNHLY and FYNNEI. CDR3 residues: CASSREGTGGVNFQPQHF. The CDR3 DNA is TGTGCCAGCAGCCGAGAGGGGACAGGGGGCGTCAATTTTCAGCCCCAGCATTTT.

This clonotype has at least ten counts. V usage is TRBV10-2 and J usage is TRBJ1-1; the D gene is possibly TRBD1 (6 bases). The CDR3 spans 13 residues. The V end lost 0 bases, the J end lost 9 bases, and 11 bases lay between the germline ends. Germline V CDR1 and CDR2: WSHSY, SAAADI. The CDR3 region is CASSESSGTQAFF. The CDR3 bases are TGCGCCAGCAGTGAGTCCTCCGGGACACAAGCTTTCTTT.

This clonotype was seen at least ten times. The chain employs TRBV2 and TRBJ1-5, with a weak D call TRBD1 (5 bases). Germline loops: CDR1 SNHLY, CDR2 FYNNEI. The germline V and J ends were trimmed by 6 bases and 0 bases, with 18 bases remaining between them. This CDR3 region has 17 residues. The CDR3 DNA sequence: TGTGCCAGCAGGGGGAACCGGGACCAGTATAGCAATCAGCCCCAGCATTTT. Protein product: CASRGNRDQYSNQPQHF.

CDR3 protein: CASSLLSGGAHGELFF. Written as DNA, the CDR3 is TGTGCCAGCAGCCTCCTTAGCGGGGGGGCCCACGGGGAGCTGTTTTTT. The chain carries TRBV4-2 and TRBJ2-2; 11 bases are shared with TRBD2. The CDR3 has 16 amino acids. CDR1 is LGHNA, CDR2 YNFKEQ, per germline. V dropped 4 bases and J dropped 7; count of bases not matched to a gene: 8.

As to this clonotype: This may be a read error, as it is one base from a much larger clone. The CDR3 ends on some other residue instead of the conserved phenylalanine or tryptophan, so this is likely a read error. This chain uses TRBV7-9 with TRBJ1-2; D perhaps matches TRBD1 (6 bases). The CDR3 is 16 amino acids. V was cut by 4 bases and J by 6 bases, with 21 bases left in between. In germline, CDR1 is SEHNR, CDR2 FQNEAQ (reference sequence). Written as DNA, the CDR3 is TGTGCCAGCAGCTCAATGATCGGGACAACCGAGGATGGCTACACCTTG. Translated: CASSSMIGTTEDGYTL.

Of note for this clonotype: It may be a read error: a sequence one base away is much more abundant. In nucleotides, the CDR3 is TGTGCCAGCAGAGCGAGGAGGGGTAACTACTATGGCTACACCTTC. Protein sequence: CASRARRGNYYGYTF. The V and J genes are TRBV12-3 or TRBV12-4 and TRBJ1-2, with D tentatively TRBD1 (5 bases). Trimming shortened V by 6 bases and J by 3 bases, and 17 bases separated the two germline ends. The CDR3 has 15 residues.

Concerning this clonotype itself: A read error may explain this, as a much larger clone is one base away. The CDR3 DNA reads TGTGCCAGCAGCCTTTCCATTAGATCCGAGAGGGTCCCAATGTCACGTTCCTACAATGAGCAGTTCTTC. Residues: CASSLSIRSERVPMSRSYNEQFF. The chain couples TRBV11-2 to TRBJ2-1; weak D call: TRBD2 (5 bases). Germline assignment: CDR1 SGHAT and CDR2 FQNNGV. This CDR3 is 23 amino acids long. The V end was cut by 5 bases, the J end by 1 base, with 36 bases between.